This entry is about one T cell receptor beta chain. The antigen remains unidentified. The sample comes from a study of T-cell memory formation after mild COVID-19. Across the whole study: TCR clusters were mostly confined to one donor each. Study-wide results and caveats: CD4+ contracting clones were mainly CM and EM; CD8+ ones, EMRA. Researchers found some responding clones in pre-infection memory, a sign that cross-reactive memory joined.

TCRdb redid the calling of the 5' RACE reads with MiXCR, one entry per CDR3 protein. The profile shows 58,000 or so distinct CDR3 sequences, about a quarter of them singletons. This CDR3 is 15 amino acids long. Germline V CDR1 and CDR2: LGHNA, YSLEER. After removal of 3 bases from V and 3 bases from J, the junction contained 7 bases not matched to a gene. The receptor was isolated from a young man who had mild COVID-19 (a few samples of this study predate the infection). Cell type and time point are not known. Sequencing input: PBMCs or a T cell subset sorted from them (not recorded which). The V and J genes are TRBV4-3 and TRBJ1-1, with 7 positions matching TRBD1. This chain's CDR3 is CASSHETGWHTEAFF. CDR3 bases: TGCGCCAGCAGCCATGAGACAGGGTGGCACACTGAAGCTTTCTTT.